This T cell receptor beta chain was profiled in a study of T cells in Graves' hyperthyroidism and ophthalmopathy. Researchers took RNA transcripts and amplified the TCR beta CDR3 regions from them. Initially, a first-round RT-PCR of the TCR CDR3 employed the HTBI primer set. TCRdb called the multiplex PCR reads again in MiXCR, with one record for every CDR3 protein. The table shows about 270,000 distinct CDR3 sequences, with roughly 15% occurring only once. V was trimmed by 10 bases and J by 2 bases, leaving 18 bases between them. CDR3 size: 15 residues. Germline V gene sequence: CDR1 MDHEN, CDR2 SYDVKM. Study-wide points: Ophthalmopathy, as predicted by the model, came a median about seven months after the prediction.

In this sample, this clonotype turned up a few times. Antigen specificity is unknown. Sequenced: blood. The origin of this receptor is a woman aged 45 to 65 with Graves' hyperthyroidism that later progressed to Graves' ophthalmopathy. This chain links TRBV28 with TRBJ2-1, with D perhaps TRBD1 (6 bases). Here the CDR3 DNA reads TGTGCCACCACCCAGGGGACCCTTACCTACAATGAGCAGTTCTTC. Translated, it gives CATTQGTLTYNEQFF.